The 22 T cell receptor beta chains presented below share a single source sample, sequenced in a study of control samples from healthy donors and cancer patients. The repertoire was sequenced with immunoSEQ multiplex PCR; TCRdb's copy has only in-frame clones and lacks some. The table records roughly 73,000 clones, almost 95% of them present only once. Sequencing used blood. These TCRs come from a woman aged 60-75 years in good health.

The J gene is TRBJ1-4, the V gene TRBV7-9; possible D gene TRBD1, 6 bases. CDR1 and CDR2 from the germline V gene are SEHNR and FQNEAQ (reference sequence). V shed 4 bases and J shed 8 bases, with 17 bases lying between them. The CDR3 has 15 residues. The CDR3 here is CASSSPTGRREKLFF. In DNA form, the CDR3 reads TGTGCCAGCAGCTCGCCTACAGGGCGTCGGGAAAAACTGTTTTTT.

The chain has TRBV29-1 and TRBJ2-5; 7 positions match TRBD1. The CDR3 totals 13 residues. Trimming at V came to 3 bases and at J to 2 bases, leaving 3 bases not matched to a gene. Germline V gives CDR1 SQVTM, CDR2 ANQGSEA. CDR3 DNA sequence: TGCAGCGTTGAGGGGGACAGACAAGAGACCCAGTACTTC. Protein sequence: CSVEGDRQETQYF. Drawing the rest from reference TRBV29-1 and TRBJ2-5, the complete variable domain is SAVISQKPSRDICQRGTSLTIQCQVDSQVTMMFWYRQQPGQSLTLIATANQGSEATYESGFVIDKFPISRPNLTFSTLTVSNMSPEDSSIYLCSVEGDRQETQYFGPGTRLLVL.

The chain carries TRBV3-1 (or the pseudogene TRBV3-2) and TRBJ1-5; D remains ambiguous. V gave up 1 base and J gave up 6 bases, with 10 bases separating them. The germline gives CDR1 LGHDT, CDR2 YNNKEL (reference sequence). There are 14 residues in the CDR3. CDR3 DNA: TGTGCCAGCAGCCAAGGGACTGAGAGTCAGCCCCAGCATTTT. It codes for CASSQGTESQPQHF.

V is TRBV2 and J is TRBJ2-7; a possible D gene is TRBD2 (5 bases). The germline V and J ends were trimmed by 2 bases and 7 bases, with 9 bases remaining between them. The CDR3 extends over 12 amino acids. Germline assignment: CDR1 SNHLY and CDR2 FYNNEI. Here the CDR3 reads CASSESWREQYF. In nucleotides, the CDR3 is TGTGCCAGCAGTGAATCGTGGAGGGAGCAGTACTTC. The full variable domain, in which reference TRBV2 and TRBJ2-7 provide the parts outside the CDR3, is EPEVTQTPSHQVTQMGQEVILRCVPISNHLYFYWYRQILGQKVEFLVSFYNNEISEKSEIFDDQFSVERPDGSNFTLKIRSTKLEDSAMYFCASSESWREQYFGPGTRLTVT.

There are a few counts of this clone. The chain carries TRBV29-1 and TRBJ2-7; the D call may be TRBD1 or TRBD2 (6 bases each). The germline CDR1 and CDR2 sequences are SQVTM and ANQGSEA. With 8 bases removed from V and 1 base from J, the gap between germline ends came to 12 bases. This CDR3 spans 12 amino acids. This CDR3 reads CSSRDTSYEQYF. Here the CDR3 DNA reads TGCAGCTCGCGGGACACTTCCTACGAGCAGTACTTC.

V usage is TRBV2 and J usage is TRBJ1-1; 9 bases are a match to TRBD1. The junction had 7 bases not matched to a gene; V was cut back by 7 bases and J by 4 bases. The CDR3 loop spans 14 amino acids. The germline CDR1 and CDR2 sequences are SNHLY and FYNNEI. CDR3 coding DNA: TGTGCCAGCAACCAGGACAGGGGTGGCACTGAAGCTTTCTTT. Encoded protein: CASNQDRGGTEAFF.

This clone was recorded a few times. The rearrangement links TRBV6-2 or TRBV6-3 to TRBJ1-3, with D perhaps TRBD1 (5 bases). There are 16 residues in the CDR3. V was clipped by 6 bases and J by 0 bases, with 15 bases between them. The V gene's germline CDR1 is MNHEY and CDR2 SVGEGT. Written as DNA, the CDR3 is TGTGCCAGCAGCCGGGGCCCGACTAACTCTGGAAACACCATATATTTT. It is translated as CASSRGPTNSGNTIYF.

This clone appeared once. V is TRBV9 and J is TRBJ2-1, with 10 bases lining up with TRBD2. With 2 bases clipped from V and 0 bases from J, the junction kept 11 bases outside the gene matches. Per the germline V gene, CDR1 is SGDLS and CDR2 is YYNGEE. The CDR3 extends over 19 amino acids. DNA of the CDR3: TGTGCCAGCAGCGTCTCTGAGCGGGAGGGTTATAGCTCCTACAATGAGCAGTTCTTC. It encodes CASSVSEREGYSSYNEQFF.

V usage is TRBV11-2 and J usage is TRBJ1-4, with a possible D match to TRBD1 (6 bases). Per the germline V gene, CDR1 is SGHAT and CDR2 is FQNNGV. Trimming stripped 6 bases from V and 0 bases from J, with 14 bases between. The length of the CDR3 is 16 residues. DNA for the CDR3: TGTGCCAGCAGGATAGGACAGATTGCAACTAATGAAAAACTGTTTTTT. Residues: CASRIGQIATNEKLFF.

This chain connects TRBV28 to TRBJ2-3; 11 bases map to TRBD2. V gave up 11 bases and J gave up 8 bases; unmatched junction bases: 15. Per germline, CDR1 MDHEN and CDR2 SYDVKM. CDR3 length: 15 amino acids. The CDR3 loop is CAHRRGGLAGSTQYF. The CDR3 region has the DNA TGTGCCCATAGAAGGGGAGGACTAGCGGGCTCTACGCAGTATTTT.

V usage is TRBV19 and J usage is TRBJ2-1, with D uncertain. In germline, CDR1 is LNHDA, CDR2 SQIVND (reference sequence). The CDR3 totals 12 residues. V was trimmed by 7 bases and J by 5 bases, leaving 9 bases between them. Here the CDR3 reads CASTGYNNEQFF. The CDR3 DNA reads as TGTGCCAGTACTGGGTATAACAATGAGCAGTTCTTC.

This sequence joins TRBV6-6 and TRBJ1-2; TRBD1 agrees at 7 bases. In germline, CDR1 is MNHNY, CDR2 SVGAGI (reference sequence). The length of the CDR3 is 14 residues. The trim removed 6 bases at V and 3 bases at J, leaving 7 bases unmatched. The CDR3 DNA reads as TGTGCCAGCAGATCCAGGGGGGCGGACTATGGCTACACCTTC. Protein: CASRSRGADYGYTF.

The count of this clone is one. The gene calls are TRBV29-1 and TRBJ2-7; TRBD1 is a possible D gene (5 bases). The CDR3 extends over 15 amino acids. Per germline, CDR1 SQVTM and CDR2 ANQGSEA. Trimming took 3 bases from V and 2 from J, leaving 17 bases between them. The CDR3 region has the DNA TGCAGCGTTGAGTGGCTAGGGGCGGCCCCCTACGAGCAGTACTTC. Translated, it gives CSVEWLGAAPYEQYF.

The rearrangement uses TRBV28 and TRBJ1-5; possibly TRBD1 for D (5 bases). The CDR3 runs 14 residues. With 5 bases removed from V and 4 bases from J, the gap between germline ends came to 12 bases. The V gene's germline CDR1 is MDHEN and CDR2 SYDVKM. The CDR3 region has the DNA TGTGCCAGCAGTCTAAGACAGCTAAATCAGCCCCAGCATTTT. Translated, it gives CASSLRQLNQPQHF.

The chain links TRBV28 to TRBJ1-6; no firm D call. Germline CDR1 is MDHEN and CDR2 is SYDVKM. Trimming shortened V by 10 bases and J by 7 bases, and 11 bases separated the two germline ends. The CDR3 consists of 12 residues. DNA of the CDR3: TGTGCCACCCGGGTGGCAAATTCACCCCTCCACTTT. This translates into CATRVANSPLHF.

CDR3 nucleotides: TGTGCCAGCAGTGAAAGGCGGGCAAAGTTCTTC. This gives the protein CASSERRAKFF. V gene TRBV2 combines with J gene TRBJ2-1; the D gene is possibly TRBD2 (5 bases). Trimming left V 2 bases short and J 14 bases short, with 10 bases between. There are 11 residues in the CDR3. In germline, CDR1 is SNHLY, CDR2 FYNNEI.

A single count supports this clone. The chain combines TRBV10-1 with TRBJ1-1; possible D gene TRBD1, 5 bases. CDR1 is WNHNN, CDR2 SYGVQD, per germline (reference sequence). The V end lost 3 bases, the J end lost 2 bases, and 10 bases lay between the germline ends. CDR3 length: 14 residues. The CDR3 loop reads CASSEGTFNTEAFF. CDR3 nucleotide sequence: TGCGCCAGCAGTGAAGGGACTTTTAACACTGAAGCTTTCTTT.

The chain couples TRBV5-1 to TRBJ2-3; TRBD1 is a possible D gene (5 bases). CDR1 is SGHRS and CDR2 is YFSETQ in the germline V gene. The CDR3 is 14 residues long. V lost 0 bases and J 2 bases, leaving 7 bases between the germline ends. The CDR3: CASSLGQNTDTQYF. DNA of the CDR3: TGCGCCAGCAGCTTGGGACAGAACACAGATACGCAGTATTTT.

The V gene is TRBV28, the J gene TRBJ1-2; a possible D gene is TRBD1 (6 bases). Germline V lookup: CDR1 MDHEN, CDR2 SYDVKM. Trimming took 6 bases from V and 7 from J, leaving 18 bases between them. CDR3 length equals 14 residues. Here the CDR3 reads CASRGEGQGLGYTF. The CDR3 bases are TGTGCCAGCAGGGGGGAGGGGCAGGGGCTTGGCTACACCTTC.

The CDR3 loop reads CASSPWRRAETQYF. As DNA, the CDR3 is TGTGCCAGCTCACCCTGGAGGCGGGCGGAGACCCAGTACTTC. This sequence joins TRBV18 and TRBJ2-5; a possible D gene is TRBD2 (5 bases). Trimming stripped 3 bases from V and 5 bases from J, with 13 bases between. Germline loops: CDR1 KGHSH, CDR2 LQKENI. This CDR3 comprises 14 residues.

The rearrangement links TRBV5-1 to TRBJ2-1; D is unresolved. V was pared by 4 bases and J by 6 bases, with 11 bases between. Germline-derived CDR1 and CDR2 are SGHRS and YFSETQ. The CDR3 runs to 13 residues. The CDR3 region is CASSPGEANEQFF. The CDR3 DNA follows: TGCGCCAGCAGCCCCGGCGAGGCCAATGAGCAGTTCTTC.

The chain recombines TRBV18 with TRBJ2-1; 8 bases agree with TRBD2. The V segment lost 2 bases and the J segment 0 bases; nucleotides outside the gene matches: 3. CDR1 is KGHSH, CDR2 LQKENI, per germline. The CDR3 is 16 residues long. The CDR3 region has the DNA TGTGCCAGCTCACCAGGCGGGGGGAGCTCCTACAATGAGCAGTTCTTC. Translation gives CASSPGGGSSYNEQFF. The complete variable domain, with remaining parts taken from reference TRBV18 and TRBJ2-1, reads NAGVMQNPRHLVRRRGQEARLRCSPMKGHSHVYWYRQLPEEGLKFMVYLQKENIIDESGMPKERFSAEFPKEGPSILRIQQVVRGDSAAYFCASSPGGGSSYNEQFFGPGTRLTVL.